These 22 T cell receptor beta chains were all obtained from the same sample, sequenced in a study of T cells in Graves' hyperthyroidism and ophthalmopathy. The TCR beta CDR3 regions underwent amplification using RNA transcripts as the source. Initially, a first-round RT-PCR of the TCR CDR3 employed the HTBI primer set. TCRdb fed the multiplex PCR reads into MiXCR, producing one record per CDR3 protein. Of a few hundred thousand distinct CDR3 sequences listed, roughly 15% were seen once; the top ten hold around 19%. The sample was blood. The source of these receptors is a woman aged 25 to 39 with Graves' ophthalmopathy.

In this sample, this clonotype turned up many times. The gene calls are TRBV28 and TRBJ1-2; D gene ambiguous. The CDR3 runs 14 residues. Germline lookup yields CDR1 MDHEN and CDR2 SYDVKM. V was clipped by 6 bases and J by 4 bases, with 15 bases between them. CDR3 nucleotide sequence: TGTGCCAGCAGCCTACTGACACAATCCTATGGCTACACCTTC. This gives the protein CASSLLTQSYGYTF.

This clonotype was detected ten times or more. V and J are TRBV11-2 and TRBJ1-2, with TRBD1 identical over 7 bases. The CDR3 is 14 residues long. The germline V gene encodes CDR1 SGHAT and CDR2 FQNNGV. V was clipped by 0 bases and J by 5 bases; unmatched bases: 3. The CDR3 loop reads CASSLDQGGYGYTF. CDR3 DNA sequence: TGTGCCAGCAGCTTAGATCAGGGGGGGTATGGCTACACCTTC.

J is TRBJ1-4 and V is TRBV15; the match to TRBD1 covers 7 bases. Germline V gives CDR1 LNHNV, CDR2 YYDKDF (reference sequence). Losses at the gene ends were 5 bases for V and 4 bases for J; bases not matched to a gene: 4. The CDR3 sequence is 14 residues long. Here the CDR3 reads CATSQGGNNEKLFF. DNA of the CDR3: TGTGCCACCAGCCAGGGGGGGAATAATGAAAAACTGTTTTTT.

This clonotype was seen ten or more times. The chain carries TRBV20-1 and TRBJ1-6; the D is unclear. Trimming cost V 2 bases and J 9 bases, with 17 bases left between them. The CDR3 length is 15 residues. From germline, CDR1 is DFQATT and CDR2 SNEGSKA (reference sequence). Written as DNA, the CDR3 is TGCAGTGCTAGATATCTGGCCAGGACCGCTTCACCCCTCCACTTT. Its translation is CSARYLARTASPLHF.

This clonotype turned up a few times. The V and J genes are TRBV7-9 and TRBJ1-1, with D tentatively TRBD1 (6 bases). V was clipped by 4 bases and J by 2 bases, with 14 bases between them. This CDR3 has 15 amino acids. Germline V lookup: CDR1 SEHNR, CDR2 FQNEAQ (reference sequence). This chain's CDR3 is CASSWAGTHNTEAFF. The CDR3 DNA reads TGTGCCAGCAGCTGGGCCGGGACACATAACACTGAAGCTTTCTTT.

This clonotype was recorded at least ten times. J is TRBJ2-1 and V is TRBV7-2; D uncertain. CDR1 and CDR2 (germline): SGHTA, FQGNSA. V lost 5 bases to trimming and J lost 10 bases, with 15 bases between them. This CDR3 contains 13 residues. The CDR3 spells CASSIWPGQEQFF. In DNA form, the CDR3 reads TGTGCCAGCAGCATATGGCCTGGTCAGGAGCAGTTCTTC.

This clonotype occurred a few times. This sequence joins TRBV27 and TRBJ1-1; D is undetermined. The CDR3 consists of 13 residues. Germline V gives CDR1 MNHEY, CDR2 SMNVEV (reference sequence). Trimming took off 3 bases at V and 4 bases at J, with 9 bases between the two ends. CDR3 coding DNA: TGTGCCAGCAGTTTTCTGGGGAGCACTGAAGCTTTCTTT. Encoded protein: CASSFLGSTEAFF.

The chain joins TRBV4-2 to TRBJ2-1; TRBD2 matches 14 bases. The J segment lost 5 bases and the V segment lost 0 bases, leaving 6 bases of the junction unmatched. CDR3 length equals 18 residues. CDR1 LGHNA and CDR2 YNFKEQ come from the germline V gene. The CDR3 nucleotides are TGTGCCAGCAGCCAAGACGGACTAGCGGGGGGCTACAACAATGAGCAGTTCTTC. Protein product: CASSQDGLAGGYNNEQFF.

This clonotype has a count of ten or more. This chain uses TRBV3-1 with TRBJ2-5, with D hard to call. The CDR3 sequence is 16 residues long. CDR1 and CDR2 (germline): LGHDT, YNNKEL (reference sequence). The ends were cut back, 0 bases at V and 3 bases at J, with 14 bases in the middle. The DNA of the CDR3 is TGTGCCAGCAGCCAAGAGACGGATGCTTCAGAAGAGACCCAGTACTTC. The encoded protein is CASSQETDASEETQYF.

Comment on this clonotype: Given a much more abundant clone one base away, this may be a read error. The V call is TRBV7-2, the J call TRBJ2-3, with D perhaps given as TRBD1 or TRBD2 (5 bases each). V gave up 3 bases and J gave up 4 bases, with 11 bases separating them. The germline CDR1 and CDR2 sequences are SGHTA and FQGNSA. This CDR3 contains 14 residues. CDR3 in DNA: TGTGCCAGCAGCTTGGGACGGGGTTCAGATACGCAGTATTTT. It yields the protein CASSLGRGSDTQYF.

This clonotype was seen repeatedly, ten times or more. The chain couples TRBV10-3 to TRBJ2-4; no clear D. CDR1 ENHRY and CDR2 SYGVKD come from the germline V gene. The CDR3 contains 16 residues. Trimming left V 0 bases short and J 1 base short, with 10 bases between. The CDR3 region is CAISESISAAKNIQYF. As DNA, the CDR3 is TGTGCCATCAGTGAGTCGATTAGTGCGGCCAAAAACATTCAGTACTTC.

This clonotype has at least ten counts. The rearrangement uses TRBV20-1 and TRBJ2-5, with no clear D. CDR1 is DFQATT, CDR2 SNEGSKA, per germline (reference sequence). This CDR3 is built from 14 residues. Trimming removed 6 bases from V and 6 bases from J, with 20 bases in between. As DNA, the CDR3 is TGCAGTGCCCCCACCGAGACTCTTAAGAAGACCCAGTACTTC. This translates into CSAPTETLKKTQYF.

This clonotype was found many times. The chain couples TRBV20-1 to TRBJ2-7, with unresolved D. The CDR3 runs 16 residues. V was cut by 0 bases and J by 0 bases, with 15 bases left in between. CDR1 and CDR2 (germline): DFQATT, SNEGSKA (reference sequence). CDR3 amino acids: CSARDPGRIPSYEQYF. Written as DNA, the CDR3 is TGCAGTGCTAGAGATCCCGGGCGGATCCCCTCCTACGAGCAGTACTTC.

This chain connects TRBV7-2 to TRBJ2-5; TRBD2 matches 8 bases. Germline V CDR1 and CDR2: SGHTA, FQGNSA. J gave up 4 bases and V 0 bases, and 1 base lay outside the gene matches. The CDR3 is 14 residues long. CDR3 sequence: CASSLAAGGETQYF. The CDR3 nucleotides read TGTGCCAGCAGCTTAGCGGCGGGGGGAGAGACCCAGTACTTC. Filled out from reference TRBV7-2 and TRBJ2-5, the complete variable domain reads GAGVSQSPSNKVTEKGKDVELRCDPISGHTALYWYRQSLGQGLEFLIYFQGNSAPDKSGLPSDRFSAERTGGSVSTLTIQRTQQEDSAVYLCASSLAAGGETQYFGPGTRLLVL.

This clonotype showed up just a few times. The chain combines TRBV10-2 with TRBJ2-7; D is unresolved. The germline V and J ends were trimmed by 3 bases and 9 bases, with 12 bases remaining between them. This CDR3 spans 12 amino acids. Germline CDR1 is WSHSY and CDR2 is SAAADI. The CDR3 coding sequence is TGCGCCAGCAGTGAAGGAGTTTCGGGGCAGTACTTC. Protein: CASSEGVSGQYF.

V gene TRBV7-6 combines with J gene TRBJ2-2; D not resolved. Trimming shortened V by 5 bases and J by 4 bases, and 5 bases separated the two germline ends. CDR1 and CDR2 (germline): SGHVS, FNYEAQ. CDR3 length equals 12 residues. The CDR3 DNA follows: TGTGCCAGCAGCCCCGGCACCGGGGAGCTGTTTTTT. Translated: CASSPGTGELFF. The entire variable domain, with the rest obtained from reference TRBV7-6 and TRBJ2-2, is as follows: GAGVSQSPRYKVTKRGQDVALRCDPISGHVSLYWYRQALGQGPEFLTYFNYEAQQDKSGLPNDRFSAERPEGSISTLTIQRTEQRDSAMYRCASSPGTGELFFGEGSRLTVL.

This clonotype has just a few counts. A read error may be the cause here, since a much bigger clone is one base away. The chain uses TRBV5-1 and TRBJ2-7; D gene ambiguous. Germline CDR1 SGHRS, CDR2 YFSETQ. The CDR3 runs to 14 residues. CDR3 sequence: CASSLDQVSHEQYF. For the CDR3, the DNA is TGCGCCAGCAGCTTGGATCAGGTCTCCCACGAGCAGTACTTC.

The sample holds many counts of this clonotype. The rearrangement uses TRBV5-1 and TRBJ2-3, with 9 bases lining up with TRBD2. CDR3 length: 15 residues. The germline V gene has CDR1 SGHRS and CDR2 YFSETQ. Trimming cost V 5 bases and J 2 bases; bases outside gene matches: 6. This CDR3 is CASRVAGATTDTQYF. DNA of the CDR3: TGCGCCAGCAGAGTAGCGGGGGCTACCACAGATACGCAGTATTTT.

Points on this clonotype: A much larger clone lies a single base off, so this may be a read error. The chain combines TRBV6-2 or TRBV6-3 with TRBJ1-1; D remains unclear. The germline V and J ends were trimmed by 7 bases and 4 bases, with 16 bases remaining between them. Germline CDR1 reads MNHEY; CDR2 reads SVGEGT. CDR3 length: 14 amino acids. The CDR3: CASTGRSSRTEAFF. The CDR3 nucleotides read TGTGCCAGCACCGGTAGGTCATCGCGCACTGAAGCTTTCTTT.

This clonotype was counted at least ten times. The chain is built from TRBV6-2 or TRBV6-3 and TRBJ1-1; the D is unclear. CDR1 is MNHEY, CDR2 SVGEGT, per germline. The CDR3 runs to 13 residues. The V end was cut by 2 bases, the J end by 5 bases, with 9 bases between. This CDR3 reads CASSYESKTEAFF. CDR3 in DNA: TGTGCCAGCAGTTACGAGTCGAAGACTGAAGCTTTCTTT.

V gene TRBV2 combines with J gene TRBJ1-2, with a tentative D call TRBD1 (6 bases). The CDR3 covers 15 residues. V shed 8 bases and J shed 3 bases, with 19 bases lying between them. Germline assignment: CDR1 SNHLY and CDR2 FYNNEI. CDR3 sequence: CASPRRGPPDYGYTF. Written as DNA, the CDR3 is TGTGCCAGCCCCCGGCGGGGGCCTCCCGACTATGGCTACACCTTC. The whole variable domain, filled in from reference TRBV2 and TRBJ1-2, reads EPEVTQTPSHQVTQMGQEVILRCVPISNHLYFYWYRQILGQKVEFLVSFYNNEISEKSEIFDDQFSVERPDGSNFTLKIRSTKLEDSAMYFCASPRRGPPDYGYTFGSGTRLTVV.

This clonotype appeared many times. This rearrangement joins TRBV7-9 to TRBJ2-1; 8 positions agree with TRBD1. Per the germline V gene, CDR1 is SEHNR and CDR2 is FQNEAQ (reference sequence). V dropped 5 bases and J dropped 6; count of bases not matched to a gene: 12. This CDR3 is built from 16 residues. DNA for the CDR3: TGTGCCAGCAGCCGGGGGTCGGGACAGGTCTTCAATGAGCAGTTCTTC. Protein product: CASSRGSGQVFNEQFF.